This TCR beta chain emerged from a study of blood T cell repertoires in COVID-19. For the study at large: From the United States, Italy and Spain came samples of acute and convalescent COVID-19. The analysed material was cDNA or gDNA that came from T cells, B-cell-depleted T cells, or PBMCs.

In the original workflow: Nucleated cell number was recorded as an estimate derived from reference gene primer amplification. Measured with immunoSEQ multiplex PCR; TCRdb has only the in-frame clones, and not every one. The V and J calls and the clone size are those of that table, but D and trimming were determined from the DNA. Here the sample spans around 29,000 clones, approximately 92% being singletons. The J segment lost 2 bases and the V segment lost 3 bases, leaving 15 bases of the junction unmatched. Germline V lookup: CDR1 MNHEY, CDR2 SMNVEV (reference sequence). This CDR3 has 18 amino acids.

V gene TRBV27 combines with J gene TRBJ2-7; 8 bases line up with TRBD2. This clonotype was sampled from a man between 60 and 70 years old with acute or convalescent COVID-19. The sample comprised peripheral blood. The CDR3 reads CASSFLSTSELTPYEQYF. The DNA for the CDR3 is TGTGCCAGCAGTTTTCTTTCGACTAGCGAATTAACCCCCTACGAGCAGTACTTC.